This T cell receptor (beta chain) was retrieved from a study of cytomegalovirus exposure and HLA in healthy donors (dated by TCRdb to 2017 to 2019). Concerning the study at large: In an earlier analysis of fewer than 750 of the donors, 276 Gb of sequence data and roughly 100 million unique TCR beta sequences from 180 million or so T cells were reported. Around 320 gigabases of sequencing data and 80 million or so unique TCR sequences were included in an early release covering 500 to 750 HLA-typed donors. Of the approximately 370 genotyped donors, approximately 81% were placed in the genetic ancestry cluster associated with self-reported Caucasian donors. The aim of the study was to test whether cataloging public T cell receptors could identify signatures of past pathogen exposure. The study profiled the T cell repertoires of 500 to 800 subjects by immunosequencing and related them to cytomegalovirus serostatus. Besides the first cohort of around 670 subjects, a separate validation cohort made up of 120 different subjects was used. High-throughput TCR immunosequencing, statistical association of individual TCRs with disease status, and machine learning were combined to predict cytomegalovirus infection status. A later analysis re-analyzed previously published TCR beta repertoires from approximately 670 donors and added high-resolution HLA genotyping to study TCR occurrence patterns. Rather than using new phenotypic data, the later analysis identified candidate immune exposures from TCR beta sequences and from how often those sequences occurred across donors. An earlier analysis of around 540 of the donors applied high-throughput TCR beta sequencing to assess whether each TCR beta V gene segment acted as functional or pseudogenic. Donor age, sex, ethnicity and CMV serostatus were compiled together with the repertoire data. A later genetic analysis took genome-wide SNP genotypes for 398 of the 666 donors and used that subset as a discovery cohort. Every discovery cohort repertoire had been produced on one sequencing platform. HLA typing included class I and class II loci at four-digit resolution. Typing coverage varied by locus: about 620-630 donors for A, B, C, DRB1 and DQB1; more than 500 for DQA1; more than 600 for DPA1; 400 to 480 for DPB1. Four or five DR-DQ haplotypes were treated as single units for association and clustering because of strong linkage in the cohort. Across about 370 genotyped donors of the cohort, an average of approximately 200,000 unique TCR beta nucleotide sequences per donor were sequenced, and approximately 17% of those sequences were non-productive.

The paper's findings and limits, for the study overall: Broadly in line with IMGT annotations, most TCR beta V segments showed up in productive rearrangements about 87% or about 30% of the time in an earlier analysis of some 590 of the donors. A later analysis found that most CMV-associated TCR beta chains appeared HLA-restricted, with HLA associations seemingly driven largely by CMV exposure. A further reported finding was that TCR beta sequences accurately predicted the HLA-A and HLA-B alleles for most subjects in the first cohort. Across donors, most TCR sequences were observed very rarely, whereas some public TCRs were present in many individuals. The study listed over 150 TCR beta chains as associated with cytomegalovirus. CMV serostatus was the only immune exposure information available for the cohort. According to the authors, the approach could potentially be generalized to other disease states and immunological phenotypes. Several of the top co-occurrence clusters appeared to be linked to parvovirus B19, influenza, CMV and Epstein-Barr virus, according to a later analysis. A later analysis found that TCR association rates varied across HLA loci, with DRB1 alleles showing the most associated TCRs and HLA-C alleles the fewest. A cluster of highly shared sequence variants was judged likely to be a technical artifact of the sequencing pipeline. A later analysis associated 15,000 to 20,000 TCR beta sequences with specific HLA alleles at a false discovery rate of 0.05. The earlier analysis of almost 600 of the donors excluded approximately 17 rarely observed V segments, including chromosome 9 orphons, because counts were too low. Correlated functional status among segregating V segments might reflect linkage disequilibrium, but an unknown experimental factor could not be ruled out. Sequencing depth was assumed to be roughly uniform across donors in the presence/absence analyses, though that assumption may not hold. Because some donors lacked HLA typing at each locus, the association tests relied only on the typed subset. An association between a missense DCLRE1C variant and V-gene and J-gene trimming of TCR beta chains was found in a later genetic analysis and replicated in an independent cohort. The cohort was sequenced for TCR beta chains only, and without alpha or paired-chain data the features that could be detected were limited. Compared with the roughly 710-donor mean, donors in an Asian-associated ancestry cluster had fewer N-insertions in productive TCRs, according to a later genetic analysis. Cytomegalovirus status was reported to be diagnosed by the classifier with high specificity and sensitivity in both the original and validation cohorts. In vitro tests confirmed that a few of the cytomegalovirus-associated TCR beta chains recognize cytomegalovirus antigens. Assigning TCR associations to individual alleles was difficult when HLA alleles, especially DR and DQ, strongly co-occurred. Some IMGT-functional V segments, including TRBV6-2 and TRBV6-3, could not be told apart with the 87-base-pair reads, so those segments were excluded. A later analysis found that HLA-associated TCR beta chains were more clonally expanded and had lower generation probabilities than equally common non-associated chains.

The cohort was made up of roughly 670 healthy bone marrow donors. All cohort members were sampled while nominally healthy, although unrecorded immune exposures were likely present. The donor tested CMV seropositive, placing the donor among the roughly 300 seropositive members of the cohort. Every donor gave a peripheral blood sample, and the peripheral blood mononuclear cells from that sample were used for TCR beta sequencing. Genomic DNA extraction from the blood cell samples was performed with the Qiagen DNeasy Blood Extraction Kit. CDR1 is given as SEHNR and CDR2 as FQNEAQ, both from the germline V gene (reference sequence). Between the V and J ends, shortened by 2 bases and 3 bases respectively, the junction contains 7 bases. Inclusive of the bounding cysteine and phenylalanine, the CDR3 is 13 residues long. This entry keeps only the CDR3 DNA: 39 bases, framed from base 1. This clone was counted between two and nine times. Its binding antigen is unknown. Base qualities are not recorded, but no much larger clone differs from it by a single base.

Library creation used the immunoSEQ multiplex PCR assay. The multiplex PCR relied on a mix of 60 forward primers for TCR Vbeta segments and 13 reverse primers for TCR Jbeta segments. A multiplex PCR assay on genomic DNA amplified the CDR3 region of rearranged TCR beta genes. The Illumina HiSeq System was used to sequence the amplified TCR beta libraries as 87-base-pair reads. From the authors' description of their analysis: In a later analysis, some 80 million unique TCR beta chains were counted across the approximately 640 repertoires, and around 11 million of these chains were shared by at least two donors. A nearest-neighbor algorithm error-corrected the raw reads and collapsed the reads into unique sequences, merging closely related sequences to remove PCR and sequencing errors. V, D and J gene segments were assigned by aligning CDR3 sequences to IMGT reference sequences. Each retained sequence needed at least a six-nucleotide match to both a V gene segment and a J gene segment. A rearrangement was called productive if the CDR3 had no stop codons and remained in frame with V and J, and every other rearrangement was called non-productive. Following IMGT convention, CDR3 was defined as the stretch from the second conserved V-encoded cysteine to the conserved J-encoded phenylalanine. Sequences without an unambiguous match to a single V gene segment were excluded from the earlier analysis of 587 of the donors. An earlier analysis of under 750 of the donors called V segments functional above 56.7% productive rearrangements and segregating when the between-donor standard deviation exceeded 5%. A statistical classification framework was built to diagnose cytomegalovirus status from the catalog of TCR beta chain sequences. In a later analysis, TCR nucleotide sequences were compared against IMGT/GENE-DB human TR gene sequences so that V and J genes could be assigned. Using the TCRdist pipeline, a later analysis assigned CDR3 sequences along with most-parsimonious VDJ recombination scenarios. In a later analysis, each TCR beta chain was defined by its CDR3 amino acid sequence together with its V-gene family, and reads without a unique V-gene family were excluded. In a later analysis, 450 to 600 highly shared, low-generation-probability nucleotide sequences were removed to address suspected cross-contamination and a sequencing artifact. For each public chain, a later analysis derived a clonal expansion index from normalized ranks of inferred template counts within each repertoire. A later analysis computed generation probabilities with a VDJ recombination model fitted to out-of-frame rearrangements, and checked the results against IGoR. In a later analysis, hypergeometric tests were used to score TCR-TCR, TCR-HLA and TCR-CMV co-occurrence, with a repertoire-size bias correction applied to TCR pairs. In a later analysis, false discovery rates were estimated by permuting HLA or CMV assignments 20 times. In a later analysis, co-occurring TCRs were grouped with DBSCAN, and TCRdist sequence similarity was added when clustering was performed within HLA-allele-positive subsets. Repertoires with fewer than 30,000 or more than 120,000 public chains were left out of co-occurrence clustering, as were five repertoires with anomalous nucleotide sharing. As stored in TCRdb, this immuneACCESS dataset retains in-frame rearrangements with V and J assigned. A fraction of the clones does not appear; measured against another copy, unresolved V genes explain less than half of the discrepancy, and the remainder lacks a known reason. V, J and clone size derive from that table, while D and trimming were established from the DNA sequence. Counted in this sample were roughly 98,000 clones; 65% to 80% of them appeared once. The top ten constitute more than 2.5% of the sample.

The receptor was isolated from a female donor in good health and CMV-seropositive. Here the chain combines TRBV7-9 and TRBJ1-1; a tentative D call is TRBD1 (6 bases match). The material sequenced was PBMCs. The bases read TGTGCCAGCAGCTTATCAGGGGACACTGAAGCTTTCTTT. It translates to CASSLSGDTEAFF.